Each of the 23 T cell receptor beta chains below was sequenced from the same sample in a study. TCRdb reprocessed the RT-PCR reads with MiXCR, giving one entry per CDR3 protein. This table has almost 700,000 distinct CDR3 sequences, 13% to 15% appearing once. Sequenced input: memory CD4+ T cells from blood. These receptors originate from a female donor in good health, serving as a healthy control.

This clonotype was counted only a few times. This sequence joins TRBV4-3 and TRBJ1-1; D not certain. The CDR3 runs to 14 residues. V lost 0 bases, J lost 4 bases, and 9 bases lay in between. Germline values: CDR1 LGHNA, CDR2 YSLEER. The CDR3 sequence: CASSQDGLATEAFF. CDR3 coding DNA: TGCGCCAGCAGCCAAGACGGCCTCGCCACTGAAGCTTTCTTT.

The chain joins TRBV12-3 or TRBV12-4 to TRBJ2-1; 8 bases are a match to TRBD1. CDR3 length equals 15 residues. Trimming cost V 3 bases and J 6 bases; bases outside gene matches: 7. CDR3 bases: TGTGCCAGCAGTTTTTTCACAGGGGGTTTCAATGAGCAGTTCTTC. It yields the protein CASSFFTGGFNEQFF.

This clonotype came up many times. The chain links TRBV11-2 to TRBJ2-1, with 15 bases that match TRBD2. CDR3 length: 15 residues. Trimming took 5 bases from V and 8 from J; bases not matched to a gene: 4. The germline CDR1 and CDR2 sequences are SGHAT and FQNNGV. CDR3 nucleotide sequence: TGTGCCAGCAGCCGGACTAGCGGGGGGGGGGATGAGCAGTTCTTC. Encoded protein: CASSRTSGGGDEQFF.

The chain couples TRBV11-2 to TRBJ2-7; TRBD2 agrees at 10 bases. This CDR3 region has 19 residues. Looked up from germline, CDR1 is SGHAT and CDR2 is FQNNGV. V shed 2 bases and J 1 base; nucleotides not matched to a gene: 14. In DNA form, the CDR3 reads TGTGCCAGCAGCTTATCAACTAGCGGGACCCTAGGAGGATCCTACGAGCAGTACTTC. This translates into CASSLSTSGTLGGSYEQYF.

The CDR3 protein is CASSEGQGERTDTQYF. In DNA, the CDR3 is TGTGCCAGCAGCGAGGGACAGGGGGAACGCACAGATACGCAGTATTTT. The chain joins TRBV7-9 to TRBJ2-3, with 11 bases that match TRBD1. Per the germline V gene, CDR1 is SEHNR and CDR2 is FQNEAQ (reference sequence). The CDR3 contains 16 residues. The V and J ends lost 5 bases and 1 base, in that order; junction bases with no gene match: 5.

The V call is TRBV29-1, the J call TRBJ2-3; the D call may be TRBD1 or TRBD2 (5 bases each). V was clipped by 7 bases and J by 2 bases, with 13 bases between them. CDR3 length: 13 residues. CDR1 is SQVTM and CDR2 is ANQGSEA in the germline V gene. The CDR3 DNA is TGCAGCGGCGTACAGGAGGCCACAGATACGCAGTATTTT. It is translated as CSGVQEATDTQYF.

This clonotype was observed a handful of times. The chain uses TRBV20-1 and TRBJ2-5; 16 nucleotides agree with TRBD2. The trim removed 4 bases at V and 5 bases at J, leaving 7 bases unmatched. The CDR3 consists of 16 residues. Germline assignment: CDR1 DFQATT and CDR2 SNEGSKA (reference sequence). CDR3 sequence: CSATGTSGRAFETQYF. CDR3 bases: TGCAGTGCTACCGGGACTAGCGGGAGGGCCTTCGAGACCCAGTACTTC.

The sample holds a few counts of this clonotype. The chain uses TRBV7-9 and TRBJ1-2; 10 bases fit TRBD1. The V gene's germline CDR1 is SEHNR and CDR2 FQNEAQ (reference sequence). Trimming at V came to 2 bases and at J to 6 bases, leaving 6 bases not matched to a gene. The CDR3 is 15 amino acids. CDR3 sequence (DNA): TGTGCCAGCAGCTTAACGGGGACAGGGGAGGATGGCTACACCTTC. This codes for CASSLTGTGEDGYTF.

The sample holds a few counts of this clonotype. V usage is TRBV15 and J usage is TRBJ2-1, with 11 bases fitting TRBD2. The CDR3 is made up of 16 amino acids. Trimming cost V 3 bases and J 13 bases; bases outside gene matches: 14. From germline, CDR1 is LNHNV and CDR2 YYDKDF (reference sequence). CDR3 protein: CATSSPLAGGQGRQFF. DNA for the CDR3: TGTGCCACCAGCAGCCCTCTAGCGGGAGGACAAGGACGACAGTTCTTC.

Written as DNA, the CDR3 is TGCAGTGCCCCGGACAGACGTGCCCCGAACACCGGGGAGCTGTTTTTT. Encoded protein: CSAPDRRAPNTGELFF. This sequence joins TRBV20-1 and TRBJ2-2, with D possibly being TRBD1 (6 bases). Germline loops: CDR1 DFQATT, CDR2 SNEGSKA (reference sequence). The V end was cut by 6 bases, the J end by 0 bases, with 17 bases between. The CDR3 has 16 residues.

This clonotype has only a few counts. This chain links TRBV7-9 with TRBJ2-1; tentatively, D is TRBD1 (6 bases). The CDR3 extends over 12 amino acids. Germline V gene sequence: CDR1 SEHNR, CDR2 FQNEAQ (reference sequence). V shed 6 bases and J shed 10 bases, with 13 bases lying between them. Here the CDR3 reads CASRQGGWEQFF. Written as DNA, the CDR3 is TGTGCCAGCAGACAAGGGGGTTGGGAGCAGTTCTTC.

This clonotype occurred many times. The rearrangement joins TRBV7-3 to TRBJ2-5; 11 nucleotides align to TRBD2. The CDR3 runs to 15 residues. Germline values: CDR1 SGHTA, CDR2 FQGTGA. V was clipped by 5 bases and J by 5 bases; unmatched bases: 7. CDR3 bases: TGTGCCAGCAGCCTCGTAGCGGGGGGGCATGAGACCCAGTACTTC. Amino acid sequence: CASSLVAGGHETQYF.

Details on this clonotype: The germline gene is not matched at one end of the junction; a read error may be the cause. The V call is TRBV24-1, the J call TRBJ2-1; D uncertain. CDR1 and CDR2 (germline): KGHDR, SFDVKD. The CDR3 has 14 amino acids. The CDR3 DNA reads as TGTGCCACCAGTGATTTGACCACATACAATAAGCAGTTCTTC. Translation: CATSDLTTYNKQFF.

J is TRBJ2-6 and V is TRBV5-1; TRBD2 matches at 10 bases. This CDR3 is built from 17 residues. Looked up from germline, CDR1 is SGHRS and CDR2 is YFSETQ. The J segment lost 4 bases and the V segment lost 7 bases, leaving 11 bases of the junction unmatched. The CDR3 region is CASGPSGTSDGANVLTF. CDR3 DNA sequence: TGCGCCAGCGGGCCCTCCGGGACTAGCGACGGGGCCAACGTCCTGACTTTC.

Ten or more counts support this clonotype. The V gene is TRBV29-1, the J gene TRBJ2-5, with D possibly being TRBD1 (7 bases). The CDR3 spans 13 residues. The V and J ends lost 7 bases and 4 bases respectively, with 16 bases between them. CDR1 SQVTM and CDR2 ANQGSEA come from the germline V gene. The CDR3 is CSEGAGLIETQYF. In nucleotides, the CDR3 is TGCAGCGAGGGGGCGGGACTGATAGAGACCCAGTACTTC.

CDR3 in amino acids: CASSSNQGFHNEQFF. CDR3 in DNA: TGTGCCAGCAGCTCGAACCAGGGGTTCCACAATGAGCAGTTCTTC. J is TRBJ2-1 and V is TRBV7-9; a weak D match, TRBD1 (6 bases). The ends were cut back, 4 bases at V and 5 bases at J, with 15 bases in the middle. CDR3 length: 15 amino acids. The germline V gene has CDR1 SEHNR and CDR2 FQNEAQ (reference sequence).

This clonotype was counted at least ten times. The chain links TRBV5-4 to TRBJ2-5; D may be TRBD1 (6 bases). Germline V lookup: CDR1 SGHNT, CDR2 YYREEE (reference sequence). Trimming took 2 bases from V and 5 from J, leaving 10 bases between them. The CDR3 is made up of 13 amino acids. The CDR3, as DNA: TGTGCCAGCAGCTTTCGGACAGCGGAGACCCAGTACTTC. It yields the protein CASSFRTAETQYF. Full variable domain (outside the CDR3, taken from reference TRBV5-4 and TRBJ2-5): ETGVTQSPTHLIKTRGQQVTLRCSSQSGHNTVSWYQQALGQGPQFIFQYYREEENGRGNFPPRFSGLQFPNYSSELNVNALELDDSALYLCASSFRTAETQYFGPGTRLLVL.

This clonotype has just a few counts. Here the CDR3 DNA reads TGTGCCAGCAGCTCAAATAGCTTACCCAATGAGCAGTTCTTC. It yields the protein CASSSNSLPNEQFF. V and J are TRBV9 and TRBJ2-1; D remains unclear. Germline loops: CDR1 SGDLS, CDR2 YYNGEE. V gave up 4 bases and J gave up 6 bases, with 14 bases separating them. This CDR3 has 14 residues.

Many counts were recorded for this clonotype. The J gene is TRBJ2-7, the V gene TRBV20-1; D might be TRBD1 or TRBD2, each matching 6 bases. V was trimmed by 3 bases and J by 0 bases, leaving 21 bases between them. This CDR3 contains 17 residues. In germline, CDR1 is DFQATT, CDR2 SNEGSKA (reference sequence). The chain's CDR3 is CSASRGDSGRPSYEQYF. Written as DNA, the CDR3 is TGCAGTGCTAGTAGGGGGGATAGCGGACGACCCTCCTACGAGCAGTACTTC.

J is TRBJ2-2 and V is TRBV7-9, with D hard to call. The CDR3 is 19 residues long. The germline gives CDR1 SEHNR, CDR2 FQNEAQ (reference sequence). With 2 bases removed from V and 2 bases from J, the gap between germline ends came to 21 bases. The CDR3 reads CASSLRTASLDFNTGELFF. The CDR3 region has the DNA TGTGCCAGCAGCTTAAGGACGGCCTCCCTTGATTTTAACACCGGGGAGCTGTTTTTT.

This clonotype was counted ten times or more. The chain uses TRBV7-2 and TRBJ1-5; D not resolved. This CDR3 region has 15 residues. V was cut by 2 bases and J by 1 base, with 9 bases left in between. Germline V gene data show CDR1 as SGHTA and CDR2 as FQGNSA. The CDR3 DNA is TGTGCCAGCAGCTTAATAGGGCCAAGCAATCAGCCCCAGCATTTT. Protein sequence: CASSLIGPSNQPQHF.

J is TRBJ2-3 and V is TRBV6-5; TRBD1 or TRBD2 may be the D gene (5 bases each). Trimming stripped 7 bases from V and 2 bases from J, with 13 bases between. CDR1 and CDR2 from the germline V gene are MNHEY and SVGAGI. CDR3 size: 14 residues. CDR3 in amino acids: CASKSGGTTDTQYF. The CDR3 nucleotides read TGTGCCAGCAAGTCTGGGGGAACCACAGATACGCAGTATTTT.

This clonotype was counted between two and nine times. The chain recombines TRBV20-1 with TRBJ2-3, with D possibly matching TRBD2 (6 bases). The V gene's germline CDR1 is DFQATT and CDR2 SNEGSKA (reference sequence). Trimming removed 5 bases from V and 3 bases from J, with 21 bases in between. The CDR3 is 16 residues long. This CDR3 is CSAPSGGNRWTDTQYF. In nucleotides, the CDR3 is TGCAGTGCTCCCTCTGGAGGGAACCGTTGGACAGATACGCAGTATTTT.